Below, one TCR beta chain is given with its context. The antigen is undetermined. The CDR3 sequence is 14 residues long. Germline V gene data show CDR1 as MDHEN and CDR2 as SYDVKM. V lost 3 bases, J lost 1 base, and 9 bases lay in between. Sequencing of DNA taken from cultured CD4+ T cells relied on the Oncomine TCR Beta short-read assay. Each CDR3 protein is one row after TCRdb ran MiXCR on the PCR reads. The sample contains roughly 12,000 distinct CDR3 sequences, 55% to 65% of which appear only once. These data come from a study of vaccination and CD4 T cells after COVID-19. Whole-study context: Convalescent study patients returned SARS-CoV-2 positive nasal swab PCR results, with fewer than ten mild cases and one severe.

Treatment of the sample: 10-day PBMC culture with coronavirus spike peptide pools or control peptides (ViraFEST assay). This TCR was recovered from a human donor who had recovered from COVID-19. The chain recombines TRBV28 with TRBJ1-1; no reliable D call. The specimen was CD4+ T cells from blood, cultured in vitro, collected before SARS-CoV-2 vaccination. DNA of the CDR3: TGTGCCAGCAGTTTTTTTCGGGGGAACACTGAAGCTTTCTTT. It encodes CASSFFRGNTEAFF.